This T cell receptor (beta chain) was sequenced for a study of T-cell reconstitution after alpha-beta-depleted transplantation in children. This clonotype was counted many times. The library targeted TCRbeta and was prepared with unique molecular identifiers. In TCRdb, the PCR reads were re-called with MiXCR into one record per CDR3 protein. The sample has roughly 610,000 distinct CDR3 sequences, roughly a tenth seen once; the top ten hold around 4%. Here the sequenced sample was PBMCs from the stem cell graft donor, taken from the stem cell graft. The sequence derives from a human donor who donated a stem cell graft to a child with acute myeloid leukemia.

The CDR3 here is CASSLRSTSGSPYEQYF. Here the CDR3 DNA reads TGTGCCAGCAGTCTCCGATCGACTAGCGGGTCTCCCTACGAGCAGTACTTC. V gene TRBV12-3 or TRBV12-4 combines with J gene TRBJ2-7; 10 nucleotides agree with TRBD2. The CDR3 is 17 amino acids. V lost 5 bases, J lost 2 bases, and 12 bases stayed unmatched.